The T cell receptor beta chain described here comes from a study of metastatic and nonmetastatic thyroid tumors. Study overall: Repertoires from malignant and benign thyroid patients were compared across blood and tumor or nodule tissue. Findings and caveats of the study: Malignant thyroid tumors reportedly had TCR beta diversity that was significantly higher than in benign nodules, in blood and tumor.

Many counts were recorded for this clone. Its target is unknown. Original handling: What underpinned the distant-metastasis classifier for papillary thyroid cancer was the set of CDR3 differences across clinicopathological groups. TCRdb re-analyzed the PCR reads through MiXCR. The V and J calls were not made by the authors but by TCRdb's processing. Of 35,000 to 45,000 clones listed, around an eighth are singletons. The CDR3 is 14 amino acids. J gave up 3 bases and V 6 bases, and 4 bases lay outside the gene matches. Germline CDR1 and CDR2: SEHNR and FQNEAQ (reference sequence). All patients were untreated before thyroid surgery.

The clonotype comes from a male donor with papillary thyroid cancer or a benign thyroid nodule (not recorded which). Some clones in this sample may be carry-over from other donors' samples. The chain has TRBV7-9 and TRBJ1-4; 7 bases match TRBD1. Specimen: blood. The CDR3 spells CASSQGQSNEKLFF. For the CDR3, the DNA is TGTGCCAGCAGTCAGGGACAGTCTAATGAAAAACTGTTTTTT.